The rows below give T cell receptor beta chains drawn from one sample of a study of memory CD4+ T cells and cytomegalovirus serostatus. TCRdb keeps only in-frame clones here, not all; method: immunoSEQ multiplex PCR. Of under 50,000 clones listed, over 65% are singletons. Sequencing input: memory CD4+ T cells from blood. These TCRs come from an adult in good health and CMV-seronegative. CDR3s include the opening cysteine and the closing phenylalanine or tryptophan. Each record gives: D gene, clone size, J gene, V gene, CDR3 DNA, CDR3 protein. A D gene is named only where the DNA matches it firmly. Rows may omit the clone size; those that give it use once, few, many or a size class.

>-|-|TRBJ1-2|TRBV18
TGTGCCAGCTCACCCGAGACGGGACGATTCTATGGCTACACCTTC
CASSPETGRFYGYTF
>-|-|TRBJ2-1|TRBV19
TGTGCCACCGGAGGGTCTATAGATGAGCAGTTCTTC
CATGGSIDEQFF
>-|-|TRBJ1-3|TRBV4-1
TGCGCCAGCAGCCAAGGGCTTAGCTCTGGAAACACCATATATTTT
CASSQGLSSGNTIYF
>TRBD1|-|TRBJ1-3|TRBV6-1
TGTGCCAGCAGACAGACAGGGCTTGGAAACACCATATATTTT
CASRQTGLGNTIYF
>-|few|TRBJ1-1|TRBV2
TGTGCCAGCAGTGATTTTGATACTGAAGCTTTCTTT
CASSDFDTEAFF
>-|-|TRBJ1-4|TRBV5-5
TGTGCCAGCAGCTTGGCCAGGACCAGTGAAAAACTGTTTTTT
CASSLARTSEKLFF
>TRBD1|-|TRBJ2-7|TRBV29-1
TGCAGCGTCTCACAGGGGAACTACGAGCAGTACTTC
CSVSQGNYEQYF
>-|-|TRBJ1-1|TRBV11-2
TGTGCCAGCAGCTACCAGGGGTACACTGAAGCTTTCTTT
CASSYQGYTEAFF
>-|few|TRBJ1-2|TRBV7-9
TGTGCCAGCAGCTTAGCGTCAGCAGCTAACTATGGCTACACCTTC
CASSLASAANYGYTF
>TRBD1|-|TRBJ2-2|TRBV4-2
TGTGCCAGCAGCAGGGGGCTCGACACCGGGGAGCTGTTTTTT
CASSRGLDTGELFF
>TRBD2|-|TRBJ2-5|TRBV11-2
TGTGCCAGCAGCCCTTGGACTAGCGGCCCGGAGACCCAGTACTTC
CASSPWTSGPETQYF
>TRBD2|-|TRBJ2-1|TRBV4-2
TGTGCCAGCAGCCAAGATCCCAGCGGGGGGACTTACAATGAGCAGTTCTTC
CASSQDPSGGTYNEQFF
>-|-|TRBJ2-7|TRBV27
TGTGCCAGCAGTTTCTCGGCAGGGCCCTACGAGCAGTACTTC
CASSFSAGPYEQYF
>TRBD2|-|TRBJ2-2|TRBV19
TGTGCCAGTAGTATGAAAGTGGCTAGCGGGGGGTACACCGGGGAGCTGTTTTTT
CASSMKVASGGYTGELFF
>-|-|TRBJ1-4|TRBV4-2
TGTGCCAGCAGCCAAGATTACGAAAAACTGTTTTTT
CASSQDYEKLFF
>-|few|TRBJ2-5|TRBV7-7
TGTGCTAGCAGCAGCAATCGAGAGACCCAGTACTTC
CASSSNRETQYF
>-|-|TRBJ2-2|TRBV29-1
TGCAGCGTGGCGGGACATAAGAACACCGGGGAGCTGTTTTTT
CSVAGHKNTGELFF
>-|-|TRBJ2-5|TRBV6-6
TGTGCCAGCAGTCCCGGGGCGTCCCAAGAGACCCAGTACTTC
CASSPGASQETQYF
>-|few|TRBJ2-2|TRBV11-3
TGTGCCAGCACCAAGCGAGAGGGGGATACCGGGGAGCTGTTTTTT
CASTKREGDTGELFF
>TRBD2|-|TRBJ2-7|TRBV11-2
TGTGCCAGCAGCCCCCGGGGGGAGCTGGACGAGCAGTACTTC
CASSPRGELDEQYF
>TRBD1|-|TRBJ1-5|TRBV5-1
TGCGCCAGCAGCCTTTTCGGGGGACAGGGGTACCAGCCCCAGCATTTT
CASSLFGGQGYQPQHF
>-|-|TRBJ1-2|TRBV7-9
TGTGCCAGCAGCTTAGAGAGACGGTGGGGCTACACCTTC
CASSLERRWGYTF
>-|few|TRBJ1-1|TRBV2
TGTGCCAGCACTAAGGGTGTCATGAACACTGAAGCTTTCTTT
CASTKGVMNTEAFF
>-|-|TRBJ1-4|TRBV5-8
TGTGCCAGCAGCTTGGGGACGGCAACTAATGAAAAACTGTTTTTT
CASSLGTATNEKLFF
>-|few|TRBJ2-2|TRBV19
TGTGCCAGTAGGGGGGCCCCTGGGTCCGGGGAGCTGTTTTTT
CASRGAPGSGELFF
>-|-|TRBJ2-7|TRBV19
TGTGCCAGTAGTAATGCGGGGGCTTTTCCCTACGAGCAGTACTTC
CASSNAGAFPYEQYF
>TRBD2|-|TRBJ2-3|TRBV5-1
TGCGCCAGCAGCCCAGCGGGGGATAGCACAGATACGCAGTATTTT
CASSPAGDSTDTQYF
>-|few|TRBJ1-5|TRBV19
TGTGCCAGTAGTATTGGTAGGGATCAGCCCCAGCATTTT
CASSIGRDQPQHF
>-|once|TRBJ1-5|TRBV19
TGTGCCAGTAGTGCGTCGCCCCACCAGCCCCAGCATTTT
CASSASPHQPQHF
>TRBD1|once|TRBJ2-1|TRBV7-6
TGTGCCAGCAGCTTAGATGCAGGGGGCTCCTACAATGAGCAGTTCTTC
CASSLDAGGSYNEQFF
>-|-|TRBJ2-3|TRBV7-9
TGTGCCAGCAGCCCGACGGCTAGCACAGATACGCAGTATTTT
CASSPTASTDTQYF
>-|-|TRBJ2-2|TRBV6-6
TGTGCCAGCAGTTTACCGGGACGTAGGGCCGGGGAGCTGTTTTTT
CASSLPGRRAGELFF
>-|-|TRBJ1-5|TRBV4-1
TGCGCCAGCAGCCCCGGGGGCGCCCAGCCCCAGCATTTT
CASSPGGAQPQHF
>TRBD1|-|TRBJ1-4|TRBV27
TGTGCCAGCAGCCAAACAGGGGGATGGGAAAAACTGTTTTTT
CASSQTGGWEKLFF
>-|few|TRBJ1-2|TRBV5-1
TGCGCCAGCAGCACCCCAGAGGGGAGAATCAGTGGCTACACCTTC
CASSTPEGRISGYTF
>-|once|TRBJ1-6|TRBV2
TGTGCCAGCAAAGTTGAAGGGGTGGATTCACCCCTCCACTTT
CASKVEGVDSPLHF
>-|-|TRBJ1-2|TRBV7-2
TGTGCCAGCAGCTCCGGACGTGGCTACACCTTC
CASSSGRGYTF
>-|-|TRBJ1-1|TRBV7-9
TGTGCCAGCAGCCCACCCTACCGACAGAACCCGAACACTGAAGCTTTCTTT
CASSPPYRQNPNTEAFF